This T cell receptor beta chain was recovered during a study of blood T cell repertoires in COVID-19. Across the whole study: Collection of acute and convalescent COVID-19 samples took place in the United States, Italy and Spain. Sources were T cells, B-cell-depleted T cells, or PBMCs; the material itself was cDNA or gDNA.

Trimming removed 1 base from V and 0 bases from J, with 9 bases in between. Germline V gene lookup returns CDR1 SNHLY and CDR2 FYNNEI. The CDR3 spans 15 residues. The protocol was immunoSEQ multiplex PCR, while the TCRdb copy is restricted to in-frame clones and leaves out a portion. Seen here are roughly 230,000 clones, approximately 83% observed once, and the top ten hold around 26%. This clone appeared a few times. The chain combines TRBV2 with TRBJ1-1, with a tentative D call TRBD1 (5 bases). This TCR was sampled from a man between 35 and 55 years old with acute or convalescent COVID-19. Sequenced input: peripheral blood. This chain's CDR3 is CASSEVGQLNTEAFF. In nucleotides, the CDR3 is TGTGCCAGCAGTGAAGTAGGACAACTGAACACTGAAGCTTTCTTT.